The 20 T cell receptor beta chains given below trace back to one sample, sequenced in a study of T cells after posttransplantation cyclophosphamide (dated by TCRdb to about 2016). Libraries were constructed by the immunoSEQ multiplex PCR assay. TCRdb provides this immuneACCESS table in a form limited to in-frame rearrangements. Some clones are lacking; in checked studies, under half of them reflect an unresolved V gene, and why the rest are absent is not known. For this sample there are around 3,000 clones; approximately 78% appear just once. Of the sample, around a fifth is held by the ten largest clones. The source material was memory CD8+ T cells sorted from blood. The receptors stem from a woman aged 60 to 75 in good health, CMV-negative, and a related stem cell transplant donor.

The chain joins TRBV4-3 to TRBJ2-7, with TRBD2 as a possible D gene (5 bases). Between the trimmed V and J ends, which lost 3 bases and 3 bases, there was a span of 15 bases. CDR3 length equals 15 residues. The germline gives CDR1 LGHNA, CDR2 YSLEER. CDR3 amino acids: CASSQELVEFYEQYF. The DNA for the CDR3 is TGCGCCAGCAGCCAGGAACTAGTAGAATTCTACGAGCAGTACTTC.

With respect to this clone: Other DNA sequences in this sample translate to the same CDR3. The chain couples TRBV2 to TRBJ2-5, with D possibly being TRBD1 (6 bases). This CDR3 is built from 13 residues. Germline V CDR1 and CDR2: SNHLY, FYNNEI. Trimming stripped 7 bases from V and 7 bases from J, with 16 bases between. CDR3 DNA sequence: TGTGCCAGCACGACAAGGTCCAGGGGGACCCAGTACTTC. It encodes CASTTRSRGTQYF.

The chain joins TRBV25-1 to TRBJ1-5, with 7 bases identical to TRBD1. Germline loops: CDR1 MGHDK, CDR2 SYGVNS. The V and J ends lost 3 bases and 0 bases, in that order; junction bases with no gene match: 5. CDR3 length: 16 residues. The CDR3 region has the DNA TGTGCCAGCAGTGAGGCCGGGACAGTTAGCAATCAGCCCCAGCATTTT. This translates into CASSEAGTVSNQPQHF.

This chain joins TRBV4-3 and TRBJ1-4; 7 bases agree with TRBD1. Looked up from germline, CDR1 is LGHNA and CDR2 is YSLEER. Trimming cost V 0 bases and J 8 bases; bases outside gene matches: 6. CDR3 length equals 15 residues. The CDR3, as DNA: TGCGCCAGCAGCCAAGATTGGGACAGAGAAGAAAAACTGTTTTTT. Translated: CASSQDWDREEKLFF.

The V and J genes are TRBV5-1 and TRBJ2-5, with TRBD2 matching over 10 bases. Losses at the gene ends were 4 bases for V and 1 base for J; bases not matched to a gene: 4. The CDR3 runs to 15 residues. Germline V gene lookup returns CDR1 SGHRS and CDR2 YFSETQ. CDR3 sequence (DNA): TGCGCCAGCAGCGATAGCGGGGGGATCCAAGAGACCCAGTACTTC. Protein product: CASSDSGGIQETQYF.

To note about this clone: Additional DNA sequences in this sample encode the identical CDR3. This chain connects TRBV27 to TRBJ1-6; D gene ambiguous. CDR1 and CDR2 from the germline V gene are MNHEY and SMNVEV (reference sequence). There are 14 residues in the CDR3. V dropped 1 base and J dropped 4 bases, with 5 bases sitting between them. The CDR3 DNA follows: TGTGCCAGCAGTTTATTCAGTTATAATTCACCCCTCCACTTT. This translates into CASSLFSYNSPLHF.

V and J are TRBV9 and TRBJ1-4, with 9 positions matching TRBD1. Germline V gene lookup returns CDR1 SGDLS and CDR2 YYNGEE. The CDR3 has 15 residues. The V and J ends lost 1 base and 8 bases, in that order; junction bases with no gene match: 6. The CDR3 region has the DNA TGTGCCAGCAGCGTATCCGGGACAGGGAGCGAAAAACTGTTTTTT. It yields the protein CASSVSGTGSEKLFF.

The chain links TRBV19 to TRBJ1-5, with 8 bases lining up with TRBD1. Germline V lookup: CDR1 LNHDA, CDR2 SQIVND (reference sequence). The CDR3 runs 14 residues. The junction had 2 bases not matched to a gene; V was cut back by 6 bases and J by 1 base. The CDR3 region is CASSRTGSNQPQHF. CDR3 sequence (DNA): TGTGCCAGTAGCAGGACAGGGAGCAATCAGCCCCAGCATTTT.

The chain uses TRBV5-6 and TRBJ2-3; 10 bases map to TRBD2. V trimming: 2 bases; J trimming: 7 bases; junction bases outside the gene matches: 7. The CDR3 has 15 amino acids. Germline values: CDR1 SGHDT, CDR2 YYEEEE. The CDR3 protein is CASSFIAGGENTQYF. CDR3 nucleotides: TGTGCCAGCAGCTTTATAGCGGGAGGCGAGAATACGCAGTATTTT.

The rearrangement uses TRBV7-9 and TRBJ2-5, with TRBD1 matching 10 bases. V dropped 2 bases and J dropped 5; count of bases not matched to a gene: 5. CDR3 length: 15 amino acids. Germline CDR1 reads SEHNR; CDR2 reads FQNEAQ (reference sequence). CDR3 sequence: CASSLKTGGRETQYF. CDR3 nucleotide sequence: TGTGCCAGCAGCTTAAAGACAGGGGGCAGGGAGACCCAGTACTTC. The full variable domain, with the rest looked up from reference TRBV7-9 and TRBJ2-5, is DTGVSQNPRHKITKRGQNVTFRCDPISEHNRLYWYRQTLGQGPEFLTYFQNEAQLEKSRLLSDRFSAERPKGSFSTLEIQRTEQGDSAMYLCASSLKTGGRETQYFGPGTRLLVL.

This chain uses TRBV2 with TRBJ2-7; TRBD2 is a possible D gene (6 bases). In germline, CDR1 is SNHLY, CDR2 FYNNEI. The CDR3 is 20 amino acids. Trimming removed 2 bases at V and 4 bases at J, with 30 bases between. CDR3 nucleotide sequence: TGTGCCAGCAGTGAAAGTCAGGACGGTAGCGGAATGTCCCGTGATTACGAGCAGTACTTC. Protein: CASSESQDGSGMSRDYEQYF.

Concerning this clone: A far bigger clonotype differs at one base, so this is likely a read error. The chain combines TRBV7-6 with TRBJ2-7; 10 bases fit TRBD1. Per germline, CDR1 SGHVS and CDR2 FNYEAQ. The CDR3 consists of 15 residues. CDR3 sequence: CASSSGTGEGYDQYV. The CDR3 DNA follows: TGTGCCAGCAGCTCCGGGACAGGGGAAGGTTACGACCAGTACGTC.

This CDR3 is CASSLVDRGPGGETQYF. The CDR3 DNA sequence: TGTGCCAGCAGTTTGGTGGACAGGGGGCCCGGAGGAGAGACCCAGTACTTC. The chain uses TRBV28 and TRBJ2-5; 11 bases are a match to TRBD1. V shed 3 bases and J 4 bases; nucleotides not matched to a gene: 10. Germline CDR1 is MDHEN and CDR2 is SYDVKM. The CDR3 loop spans 17 amino acids.

This clone turned up a few times. The chain uses TRBV7-2 and TRBJ1-1; tentatively, D is TRBD1 (5 bases). The germline V and J ends were trimmed by 5 bases and 5 bases, with 15 bases remaining between them. The CDR3 runs 14 residues. Germline assignment: CDR1 SGHTA and CDR2 FQGNSA. The CDR3 nucleotides are TGTGCCAGCAGCATAATCGGGGGGAATACTGAAGCTTTCTTT. It specifies CASSIIGGNTEAFF.

This clone has more than one count but fewer than ten. In DNA form, the CDR3 reads TGTGCCAGCAGCACTAGCGGGAGTGAGACCCAGTACTTC. Translation gives CASSTSGSETQYF. This chain joins TRBV7-8 and TRBJ2-5; 11 bases are a match to TRBD2. The CDR3 is 13 residues long. Germline lookup yields CDR1 SGHVS and CDR2 FQNEAQ. J gave up 5 bases and V 5 bases, and 1 base lay outside the gene matches.

V and J are TRBV16 and TRBJ2-7, with unresolved D. Germline V gene data show CDR1 as KGHSY and CDR2 as FQNENV. The CDR3 loop spans 16 amino acids. Trimming removed 7 bases at V and 0 bases at J, with 19 bases between. The CDR3 DNA reads as TGTGCCAGCACCCACCCTAACTCCGCGAGCTCCTACGAGCAGTACTTC. Its translation: CASTHPNSASSYEQYF.

The V and J genes are TRBV19 and TRBJ2-7; D is unclear. Germline CDR1 and CDR2: LNHDA and SQIVND (reference sequence). Trimming stripped 1 base from V and 0 bases from J, with 4 bases between. The length of the CDR3 is 13 residues. The CDR3 region is CASSIGPSYEQYF. CDR3 in DNA: TGTGCCAGTAGTATAGGGCCCTCCTACGAGCAGTACTTC.

This chain links TRBV27 with TRBJ2-3; weak D call: TRBD1 (6 bases). Trimming took 2 bases from V and 2 from J, leaving 14 bases between them. This CDR3 contains 16 residues. Germline V gene data show CDR1 as MNHEY and CDR2 as SMNVEV (reference sequence). The CDR3: CASSLDIQGATDTQYF. As DNA, the CDR3 is TGTGCCAGCAGTTTAGATATACAGGGTGCCACAGATACGCAGTATTTT.

The genes are TRBV11-2 and TRBJ2-3, with 8 bases matching TRBD2. This CDR3 has 15 residues. Germline V gene sequence: CDR1 SGHAT, CDR2 FQNNGV. J lost 5 bases, V lost 1 base, and 5 bases had no gene match. The CDR3: CASSLGRGEVDTQYF. The CDR3, as DNA: TGTGCCAGCAGCTTAGGGCGGGGGGAGGTAGATACGCAGTATTTT.

Remarks on this clone: This sample also contains other DNA sequences that code for the same CDR3. The rearrangement uses TRBV9 and TRBJ2-5, with 8 nucleotides matching TRBD2. The trim removed 2 bases at V and 0 bases at J, leaving 3 bases unmatched. CDR3 length: 15 residues. The germline CDR1 and CDR2 sequences are SGDLS and YYNGEE. The CDR3 DNA sequence: TGTGCCAGCAGCGTGGACGGGGGGGACCAAGAGACCCAGTACTTC. The encoded protein is CASSVDGGDQETQYF. The full variable domain, its missing parts supplied by reference TRBV9 and TRBJ2-5, is DSGVTQTPKHLITATGQRVTLRCSPRSGDLSVYWYQQSLDQGLQFLIQYYNGEERAKGNILERFSAQQFPDLHSELNLSSLELGDSALYFCASSVDGGDQETQYFGPGTRLLVL.